The rows below give T cell receptor beta chains drawn from one sample of a study of Graves' ophthalmopathy and Graves' hyperthyroidism. TCRdb reprocessed the multiplex PCR reads with MiXCR, giving one entry per CDR3 protein. The table lists about 210,000 distinct CDR3 sequences, 25% to 30% of them singletons. Source material: peripheral blood. All receptors derive from a man aged 45-60 years with Graves' ophthalmopathy. Both conserved end residues are part of each CDR3. Each record gives: J gene, V gene, clone size, D gene, CDR3 protein, CDR3 DNA. A D gene is named only where the DNA matches it firmly. Clone size is shown for a subset of rows, as once, few, many or a class of expanded clone.

J: TRBJ1-2
V: TRBV6-1
size: -
D: TRBD1
CDR3: CASRFGTGIGYTF
DNA: TGTGCCAGCAGATTCGGGACAGGGATTGGCTACACCTTC

J: TRBJ2-7
V: TRBV7-8
size: few
D: -
CDR3: CASSLADAYEQYF
DNA: TGTGCCAGCAGCTTGGCGGACGCCTACGAGCAGTACTTC

J: TRBJ1-5
V: TRBV28
size: -
D: TRBD1
CDR3: CASSSGQGERNQPQHF
DNA: TGTGCCAGCAGCTCGGGACAGGGGGAACGCAATCAGCCCCAGCATTTT

J: TRBJ2-7
V: TRBV6-1
size: many
D: TRBD1
CDR3: CASSVYRDREYEQYF
DNA: TGTGCCAGCAGTGTTTACCGGGACAGGGAGTACGAGCAGTACTTC

J: TRBJ2-5
V: TRBV7-3
size: -
D: TRBD2
CDR3: CEGQRGSQETQYF
DNA: TGTGAAGGGCAGCGGGGGAGCCAAGAGACCCAGTACTTC

J: TRBJ2-5
V: TRBV6-1
size: -
D: -
CDR3: CATSDLGPSETQYF
DNA: TGTGCCACCAGTGATCTAGGGCCCTCAGAGACCCAGTACTTC

J: TRBJ2-2
V: TRBV12-3/TRBV12-4
size: -
D: -
CDR3: CASSLTGYSITGELFF
DNA: TGTGCCAGCAGTTTAACGGGTTACTCTATTACCGGGGAGCTGTTTTTT

J: TRBJ1-3
V: TRBV5-1
size: many
D: -
CDR3: CASSLGTAGNTIYF
DNA: TGCGCCAGCAGCTTGGGGACGGCCGGAAACACCATATATTTT

J: TRBJ1-2
V: TRBV12-3/TRBV12-4
size: many
D: TRBD1
CDR3: CASSDSGQGNRYTF
DNA: TGTGCCAGCAGTGACTCGGGACAGGGGAATCGCTACACCTTC

J: TRBJ2-5
V: TRBV20-1
size: few
D: TRBD1
CDR3: CSARGQGEETQYF
DNA: TGCAGTGCTAGAGGACAGGGGGAAGAGACCCAGTACTTC

J: TRBJ1-1
V: TRBV29-1
size: many
D: TRBD1
CDR3: CSVSTGETEAFF
DNA: TGCAGCGTCTCGACAGGGGAGACTGAAGCTTTCTTT

J: TRBJ2-7
V: TRBV12-3/TRBV12-4
size: -
D: -
CDR3: CASRVSDYEQYF
DNA: TGTGCCAGCCGGGTAAGCGACTACGAGCAGTACTTC

J: TRBJ1-2
V: TRBV29-1
size: many
D: -
CDR3: CSVEEIKDGYTF
DNA: TGCAGCGTTGAAGAAATAAAGGATGGCTACACCTTC